This T cell receptor beta chain was sequenced in a study of response to subunit inactivated influenza vaccine. General study results and limits: The authors put forward the suggestion that each seasonal influenza vaccination may bring in only a limited number of new T cells.

MiXCR, applied by TCRdb to the RT-PCR reads, yields one record per CDR3 protein. This table has roughly 570,000 distinct CDR3 sequences, approximately 13% appearing once. This clonotype was detected a few times. Antigen unknown. Unmatched junction bases numbered 9, after V lost 5 bases and J lost 3 bases. The CDR3 is made up of 16 amino acids. Germline-derived CDR1 and CDR2 are MNHEY and SVGEGT. The specimen was PBMCs from blood, collected more than 35 days after vaccination. The receptor was derived from a man in his fifties who received an inactivated influenza vaccine. V is TRBV6-2 or TRBV6-3 and J is TRBJ2-2; 7 positions match TRBD1. The CDR3 is CASSQLDREYTGELFF. The CDR3, as DNA: TGTGCCAGCAGTCAACTTGACAGGGAGTACACCGGGGAGCTGTTTTTT.